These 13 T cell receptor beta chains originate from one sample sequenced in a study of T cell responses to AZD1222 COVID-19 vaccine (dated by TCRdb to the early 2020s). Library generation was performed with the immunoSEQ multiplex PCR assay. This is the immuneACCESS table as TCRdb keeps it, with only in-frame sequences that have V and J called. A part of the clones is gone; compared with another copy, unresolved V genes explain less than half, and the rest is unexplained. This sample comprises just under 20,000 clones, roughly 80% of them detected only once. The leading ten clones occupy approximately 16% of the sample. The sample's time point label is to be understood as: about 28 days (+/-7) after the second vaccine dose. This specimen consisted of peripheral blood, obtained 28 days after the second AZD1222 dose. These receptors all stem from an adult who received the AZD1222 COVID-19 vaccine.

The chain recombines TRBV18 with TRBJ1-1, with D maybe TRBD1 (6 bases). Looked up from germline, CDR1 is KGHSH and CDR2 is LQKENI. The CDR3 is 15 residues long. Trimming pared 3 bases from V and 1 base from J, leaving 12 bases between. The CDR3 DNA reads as TGTGCCAGCTCACCCGGGCAGGGGCAGAACACTGAAGCTTTCTTT. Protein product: CASSPGQGQNTEAFF.

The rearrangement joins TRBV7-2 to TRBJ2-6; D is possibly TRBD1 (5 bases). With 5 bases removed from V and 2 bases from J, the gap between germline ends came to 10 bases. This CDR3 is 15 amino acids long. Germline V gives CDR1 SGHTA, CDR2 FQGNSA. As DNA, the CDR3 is TGTGCCAGCAGCCCGACAGAAACTGGGGCCAACGTCCTGACTTTC. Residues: CASSPTETGANVLTF.

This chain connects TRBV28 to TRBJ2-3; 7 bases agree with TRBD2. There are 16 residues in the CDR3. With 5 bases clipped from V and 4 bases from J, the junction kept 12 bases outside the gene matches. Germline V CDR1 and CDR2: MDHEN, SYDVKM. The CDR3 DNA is TGTGCCAGCAGTGAACTTCGCGGGGGATCCGCAGATACGCAGTATTTT. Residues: CASSELRGGSADTQYF.

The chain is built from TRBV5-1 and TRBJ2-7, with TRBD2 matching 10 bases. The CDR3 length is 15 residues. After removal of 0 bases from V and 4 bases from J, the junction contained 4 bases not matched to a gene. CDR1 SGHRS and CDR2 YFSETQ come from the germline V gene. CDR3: CASSLASGRPYEQYF. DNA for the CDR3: TGCGCCAGCAGCTTGGCTAGCGGGAGACCTTACGAGCAGTACTTC.

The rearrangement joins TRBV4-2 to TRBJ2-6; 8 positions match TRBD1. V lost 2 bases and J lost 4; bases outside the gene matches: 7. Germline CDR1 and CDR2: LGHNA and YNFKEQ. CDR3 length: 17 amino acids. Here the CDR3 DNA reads TGTGCCAGCAGCCAATCGGGACAGGCCTCGGGGGCCAACGTCCTGACTTTC. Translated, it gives CASSQSGQASGANVLTF.

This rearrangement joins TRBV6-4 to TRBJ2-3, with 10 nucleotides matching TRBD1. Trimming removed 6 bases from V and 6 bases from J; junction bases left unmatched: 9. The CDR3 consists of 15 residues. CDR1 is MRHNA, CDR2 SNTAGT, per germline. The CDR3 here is CASSPKGTGADTQYF. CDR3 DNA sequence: TGTGCCAGCAGCCCGAAGGGGACAGGGGCCGATACGCAGTATTTT.

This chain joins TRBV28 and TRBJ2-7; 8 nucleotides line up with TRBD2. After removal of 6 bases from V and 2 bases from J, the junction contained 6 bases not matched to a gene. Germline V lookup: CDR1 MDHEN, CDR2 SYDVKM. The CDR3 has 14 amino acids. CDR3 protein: CASRTSGETYEQYF. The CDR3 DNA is TGTGCCAGCAGAACTAGCGGAGAAACCTACGAGCAGTACTTC.

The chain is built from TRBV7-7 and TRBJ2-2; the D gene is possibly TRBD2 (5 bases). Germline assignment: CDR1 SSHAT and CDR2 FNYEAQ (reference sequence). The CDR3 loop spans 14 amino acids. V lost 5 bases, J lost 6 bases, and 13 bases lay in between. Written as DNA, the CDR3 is TGTGCCAGCAGCCCGGGGTACCAACCCGGGGAGCTGTTTTTT. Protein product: CASSPGYQPGELFF. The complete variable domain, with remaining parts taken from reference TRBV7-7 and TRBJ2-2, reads GAGVSQSPRYKVTKRGQDVTLRCDPISSHATLYWYQQALGQGPEFLTYFNYEAQPDKSGLPSDRFSAERPEGSISTLTIQRTEQRDSAMYRCASSPGYQPGELFFGEGSRLTVL.

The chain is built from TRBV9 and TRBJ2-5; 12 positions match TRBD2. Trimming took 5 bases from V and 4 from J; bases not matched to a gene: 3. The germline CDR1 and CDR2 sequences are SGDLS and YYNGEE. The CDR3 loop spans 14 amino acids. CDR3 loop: CASSLTSGRETQYF. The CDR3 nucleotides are TGTGCCAGCAGTTTGACTAGCGGGAGAGAGACCCAGTACTTC.

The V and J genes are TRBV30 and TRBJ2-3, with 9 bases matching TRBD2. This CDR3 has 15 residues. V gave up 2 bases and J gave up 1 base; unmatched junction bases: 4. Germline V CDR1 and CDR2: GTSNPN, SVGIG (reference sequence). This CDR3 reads CAWSFSGSGTDTQYF. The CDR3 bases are TGTGCCTGGAGTTTTAGCGGGAGTGGCACAGATACGCAGTATTTT.

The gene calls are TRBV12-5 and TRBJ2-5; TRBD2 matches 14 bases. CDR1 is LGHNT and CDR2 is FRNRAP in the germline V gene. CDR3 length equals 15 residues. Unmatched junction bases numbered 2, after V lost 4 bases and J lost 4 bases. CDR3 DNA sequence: TGTGCTAGTGGTTACGGACTAGCGGGAGGAGAGACCCAGTACTTC. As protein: CASGYGLAGGETQYF.

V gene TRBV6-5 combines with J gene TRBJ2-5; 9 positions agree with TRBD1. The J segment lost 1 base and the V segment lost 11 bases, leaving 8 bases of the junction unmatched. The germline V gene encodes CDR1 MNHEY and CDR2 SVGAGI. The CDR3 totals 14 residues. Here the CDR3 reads CAGETGGSQETQYF. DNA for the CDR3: TGTGCCGGGGAAACAGGGGGCAGCCAAGAGACCCAGTACTTC.

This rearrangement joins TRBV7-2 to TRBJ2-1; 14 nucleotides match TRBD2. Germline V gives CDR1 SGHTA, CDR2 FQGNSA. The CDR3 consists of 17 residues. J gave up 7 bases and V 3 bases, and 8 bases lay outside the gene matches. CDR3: CASSFGTSGRVGNEQFF. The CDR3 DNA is TGTGCCAGCAGCTTTGGGACTAGCGGGAGAGTAGGGAATGAGCAGTTCTTC. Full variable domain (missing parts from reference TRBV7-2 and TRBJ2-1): GAGVSQSPSNKVTEKGKDVELRCDPISGHTALYWYRQSLGQGLEFLIYFQGNSAPDKSGLPSDRFSAERTGGSVSTLTIQRTQQEDSAVYLCASSFGTSGRVGNEQFFGPGTRLTVL.